This T cell receptor beta chain was retrieved from a study of cytomegalovirus exposure and HLA in healthy donors. Study conclusions and caveats: Among immune exposure information, only CMV serostatus was available. Analyses of presence and absence presupposed an approximately uniform sequencing depth across donors. Segments of the TCR beta V type were, in most cases, productive about 87% or about 30% of the time in an earlier analysis.

Note on this clone: Antigen: not known.

The junction had 5 bases not matched to a gene; V was cut back by 6 bases and J by 2 bases. From germline, CDR1 is MNHNY and CDR2 SVGAGI (reference sequence). The CDR3 covers 15 residues. The PCR had 60 Vbeta and 13 Jbeta primers. Original data processing: An analysis performed later counted 72 million or so unique TCR beta chains (approximately 10 million of them shared). Profiled with immunoSEQ multiplex PCR; TCRdb holds only in-frame clones, not every one. The V and J calls and clone size come from that table; D and trimming were worked out from the DNA. The table includes around 130,000 clones, about three quarters detected once.

The chain couples TRBV6-6 to TRBJ2-7; 12 nucleotides agree with TRBD2. The receptor was isolated from a human donor in good health. The sample comprised PBMCs. CDR3 protein: CASSPTSGGPYEQYF. The CDR3 nucleotides are TGTGCCAGCAGCCCGACTAGCGGGGGACCCTACGAGCAGTACTTC.